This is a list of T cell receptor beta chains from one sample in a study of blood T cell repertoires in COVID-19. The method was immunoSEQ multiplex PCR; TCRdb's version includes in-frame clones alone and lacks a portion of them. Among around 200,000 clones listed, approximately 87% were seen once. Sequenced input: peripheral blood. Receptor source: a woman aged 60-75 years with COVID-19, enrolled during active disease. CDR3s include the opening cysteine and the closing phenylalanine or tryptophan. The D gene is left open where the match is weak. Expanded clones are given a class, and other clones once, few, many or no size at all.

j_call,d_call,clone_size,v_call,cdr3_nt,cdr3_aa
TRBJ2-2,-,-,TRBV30,TGTGCCTGGAGTGGGGCCCGGACAGCGAACACCGGGGAGCTGTTTTTT,CAWSGARTANTGELFF
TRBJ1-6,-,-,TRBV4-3,TGCGCCAGCAGCCAGAGTGGTAATTCACCCCTCCACTTT,CASSQSGNSPLHF
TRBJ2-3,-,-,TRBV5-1,TGCGCCACTCAAGGAACAGGGACAGATACGCAGTATTTT,CATQGTGTDTQYF
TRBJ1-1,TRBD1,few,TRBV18,TGTGCCAGCTCACCGGGACAGATTGAAGCTTTCTTT,CASSPGQIEAFF
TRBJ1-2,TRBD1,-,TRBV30,TGTGCCTGGACGACAGGGGACTATGGCTACACCTTC,CAWTTGDYGYTF
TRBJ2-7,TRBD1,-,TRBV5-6,TGTGCCAGCAGCTGGGGACAGGGGTCCTACGAGCAGTACTTC,CASSWGQGSYEQYF
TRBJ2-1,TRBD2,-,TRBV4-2,TGTGCCAGCAGCCAAGCCGGGACTAGCGGGACTAATGAGCAGTTCTTC,CASSQAGTSGTNEQFF
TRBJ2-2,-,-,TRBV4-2,TGTGCCAGCAGCCAAGACCTAGGTAGGAGCACCGGGGAGCTGTTTTTT,CASSQDLGRSTGELFF
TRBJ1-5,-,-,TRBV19,TGTGCCACCGGGGAGACTGATAGGCGCAATCAGCCCCAGCATTTT,CATGETDRRNQPQHF
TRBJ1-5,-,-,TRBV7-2,TGTGCCAGCAGGGATTCAGGGGCTAGCAATCAGCCCCAGCATTTT,CASRDSGASNQPQHF
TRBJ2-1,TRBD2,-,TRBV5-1,TGCGCCAGCAGCCCTACTAGCGGGAGGTCCTACAATGAGCAGTTCTTC,CASSPTSGRSYNEQFF
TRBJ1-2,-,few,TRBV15,TGTGCCACCAGCAGAGGGGACATGTTTCTCTATGGCTACACCTTC,CATSRGDMFLYGYTF
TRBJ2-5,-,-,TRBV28,TGTGCCAGCAGTCTTCCGGCAACTGGGACTGTCCAAGAGACCCAGTACTTC,CASSLPATGTVQETQYF
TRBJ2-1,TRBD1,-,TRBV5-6,TGTGCCAGCAGCCCCGGGACAGGGGGCGAATCCTTCTACAATGAGCAGTTCTTC,CASSPGTGGESFYNEQFF